This TCR beta chain was found in a study of CD8+ T cells in alopecia areata. On the study more broadly: Treated patients swallowed 5 to 10 mg of oral tofacitinib twice daily.

Looked up from germline, CDR1 is ENHRY and CDR2 is SYGVKD. Unmatched junction bases numbered 7, after V lost 3 bases and J lost 5 bases. The CDR3 contains 15 residues. Whole-study results and caveats: The link between baseline CD8+ expansion and response remains uncertain with one nonresponder. Numerous expanded lesional clones remained in scalp and blood during tofacitinib.

It was cDNA, reverse transcribed from extracted RNA, that served as the sequencing template. The protocol was immunoSEQ multiplex PCR, while the TCRdb copy is restricted to in-frame clones and leaves out a portion. This table holds 270,000 or so clones, roughly 60% found once. Indicated treatment: oral pan-JAK inhibitor, 5-10 mg twice daily. Worth noting for this clone: Its target is not known.

This material consisted of CD4+ T cells sorted from blood, taken at week 24, from a patient treated with tofacitinib. The chain combines TRBV10-3 with TRBJ1-5, with 7 bases that match TRBD1. This TCR derives from a human donor with alopecia areata. CDR3 loop: CAISDRPRGYQPQHF. The CDR3 DNA sequence: TGTGCCATCAGTGACAGGCCCAGGGGGTATCAGCCCCAGCATTTT.